The entry below gives a single T cell receptor (beta chain) sequence along with its context. Its cognate antigen is unknown. This sample stems from a study of T cell responses to AZD1222 COVID-19 vaccine. The overall study: It was second doses at about 4 or about 12 weeks that were pooled. Study-wide results and limits: CD4 TCRs linked to vaccination spanned spike, dominating at 160-218 and 743-854.

V gave up 0 bases and J gave up 1 base, with 7 bases separating them. Germline CDR1 LNHNV, CDR2 YYDKDF (reference sequence). The CDR3 is 15 residues long. Assay used: immunoSEQ multiplex PCR; TCRdb lists only in-frame clones, some missing. In the table there are around 120,000 clones, about 92% of which are singletons. The source material was peripheral blood, sampled on day 0 of AZD1222 vaccination. The chain carries TRBV15 and TRBJ2-1; perhaps TRBD2 as D (5 bases). The receptor was isolated from an adult in good health. The CDR3 spells CATSREGESYNEQFF. The CDR3 DNA follows: TGTGCCACCAGCAGAGAGGGAGAATCCTACAATGAGCAGTTCTTC.